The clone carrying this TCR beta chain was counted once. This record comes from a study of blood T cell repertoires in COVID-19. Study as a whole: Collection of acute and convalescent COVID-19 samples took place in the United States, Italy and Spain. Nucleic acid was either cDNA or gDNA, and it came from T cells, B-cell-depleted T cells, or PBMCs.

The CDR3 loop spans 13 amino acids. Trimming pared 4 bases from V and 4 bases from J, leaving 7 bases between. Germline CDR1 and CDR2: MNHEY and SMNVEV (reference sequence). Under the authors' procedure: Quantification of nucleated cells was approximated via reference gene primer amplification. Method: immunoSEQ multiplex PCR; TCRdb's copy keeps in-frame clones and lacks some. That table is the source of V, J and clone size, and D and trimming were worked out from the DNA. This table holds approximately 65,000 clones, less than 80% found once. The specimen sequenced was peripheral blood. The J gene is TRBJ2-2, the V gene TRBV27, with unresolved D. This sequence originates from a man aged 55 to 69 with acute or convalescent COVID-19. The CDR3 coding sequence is TGTGCCAGCAGTTGGTCCAGCACCGGGGAGCTGTTTTTT. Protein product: CASSWSSTGELFF.